These T cell receptor beta chains were read from a single sample in a study of regulatory and conventional T cells in RAG deficiency. Measured with immunoSEQ multiplex PCR; TCRdb has only the in-frame clones, and not every one. The sample lists 34,000 or so clones, approximately 89% occurring once. These records were also assigned to another study, of regulatory T cells.

The sequenced material came from CD8+ T cells sorted from blood. The receptors here all came from a human donor in good health. The CDR3 runs from the conserved cysteine through the conserved F or W. The order of the fields is V gene, J gene, clone size, CDR3 protein. Not all rows give a size; the values are once, few, many and, for expanded clones, a class.

V: TRBV5-8
J: TRBJ1-5
size: -
CDR3: CASSARAGDQPQHF

V: TRBV5-6
J: TRBJ2-7
size: -
CDR3: CASTPGMQSYEQYF

V: TRBV30
J: TRBJ1-6
size: -
CDR3: CAWSRRGYNSPLHF

V: TRBV5-1
J: TRBJ1-1
size: -
CDR3: CASSLVGVNTEAFF

V: TRBV28
J: TRBJ2-7
size: -
CDR3: CASSSLSGSSYEQYF

V: TRBV6-1
J: TRBJ2-7
size: once
CDR3: CASSPGHNYEQYF

V: TRBV5-1
J: TRBJ1-2
size: -
CDR3: CASSLVYLGFIADGYTF

V: TRBV7-3
J: TRBJ1-2
size: -
CDR3: CASSFRPSDGYTF

V: TRBV5-4
J: TRBJ1-2
size: -
CDR3: CASSLVGQNYGYTF

V: TRBV19
J: TRBJ2-5
size: -
CDR3: CASSIDGDRVETQYF

V: TRBV2
J: TRBJ2-1
size: -
CDR3: CASSEGGRGDEQFF